This T cell receptor beta chain was identified during a study of blood T cell repertoires in COVID-19 (dated by TCRdb to the early 2020s). Regarding the complete study: Collaborator samples came from the United States, Italy and Spain and covered acute and convalescent phases of COVID-19. Where available, HLA class I and class II types were taken from metadata supplied by the sample provider and were not determined by assay-based typing. Deeply sampled blood TCRbeta repertoires from subjects exposed to, actively infected with, or recovered from COVID-19 were included in the dataset. Samples were obtained from the ongoing ImmuneRACE study (first 160 participants) and from 1,200 or so subjects provided by 6 global collaborators. The material from the prospective study consisted of cDNA or gDNA derived from T cells, B-cell-depleted T cells, or PBMCs. Nearly every sample came with metadata listing a de-identified subject ID, COVID-19 status, age in years and sex. The repertoires were released in a freely available public database intended as a resource for research on the immune response to SARS-CoV-2. Points the paper makes about the study in general: Clinical and demographic metadata were provided uncurated, with the amount varying by source and participant.

The V and J ends are trimmed by 3 bases and 1 base, leaving 6 bases between them. The CDR3 covers 13 residues, taking in both the cysteine and the phenylalanine. CDR3 DNA is the only sequence kept; it has 39 bases, read in frame from the first base. The CDR1 and CDR2 encoded by the germline V gene are SNHLY and FYNNEI. Concerning this clone itself: There is no known antigen for this receptor. Base qualities are missing; no much larger clone stands one base away.

The collaborating institutions used their own protocols to collect whole blood in K2EDTA tubes. For TCRbeta analysis, collaborators shipped samples in one of three forms: frozen whole blood, isolated PBMCs, or DNA extracted from either of those sample types. TCRbeta CDR3 regions were amplified from genomic DNA by means of the immunoSEQ Assay, a bias-controlled multiplex PCR. Per the source publication's procedure: The number of nucleated cells in each sample was estimated by amplification of reference gene primers within the assay. Sequence reads were collapsed and filtered to measure the absolute abundance of every unique TCRbeta CDR3 rearrangement. For each sample, productive Simpson clonality was calculated as the square root of Simpson's diversity index over productive rearrangements. The table comes from immuneACCESS by way of TCRdb, which keeps in-frame sequences with V and J called. Part of the clones is missing from these tables; in studies checked, under half for an unresolved V gene and the rest for unknown reasons. That table is the source of V, J and clone size, and D and trimming were worked out from the DNA. Counted in this sample were 150,000 or so clones; around 87% of them appeared once. About 6% of the sample comes from the top ten.

The sequenced sample was peripheral blood. The receptor's source is a man at least 80 years old with acute or convalescent COVID-19. The receptor chain draws on TRBV2 and TRBJ1-2; the D gene cannot be resolved reliably. In nucleotides, the sequence is TGTGCCAGCAGTGAGGAGGTTAACTATGGCTACACCTTC. The translation is CASSEEVNYGYTF.